What follows describes a single T cell receptor beta chain. What it recognizes is unknown. By 5'RACE template switching, TCR cDNA was produced, with a universal primer site and UMIs added in the process. TCRdb processed the 5' RACE reads anew with MiXCR; each CDR3 protein has one entry. This sample yields approximately 74,000 distinct CDR3 sequences, of which roughly 6% are seen a single time; 2.2% belongs to the top ten. This record belongs to a study of T cells after yellow fever vaccination. Study-wide points: Repertoires sorted by FACS could include abundant clonotypes that are contaminants from the bulk population. Though it reached lower strength, the secondary response hit its peak faster, day 5 versus 15.

The CDR3 covers 15 residues. Trimming cost V 3 bases and J 2 bases, with 12 bases left between them. The V gene's germline CDR1 is MNHEY and CDR2 SMNVEV (reference sequence). The sequenced sample was CD4+ T cells sorted from PBMCs, obtained approximately 15 days after the first yellow fever vaccination. This TCR was recovered from a man between 18 and 29 years old who received the YFV17D yellow fever vaccine. The chain is built from TRBV27 and TRBJ2-3; possible D gene TRBD2, 7 bases. CDR3 residues: CASSLGGGLTDTQYF. The DNA for the CDR3 is TGTGCCAGCAGTTTGGGGGGGGGGCTCACAGATACGCAGTATTTT.